Sequencing of this T cell receptor beta chain was carried out in a study of CD8 T cells in ankylosing spondylitis. Notes on the study in general: Within matched ankylosing spondylitis synovial fluid, disease-linked clones were reportedly significantly enriched. There was a TCR beta motif, made of several highly homologous variants, that appeared characteristic of ankylosing spondylitis blood.

On this clonotype itself: The antigen is unknown.

The V gene lost 1 base and the J gene lost 8 bases, with 15 bases spanning the gap. The CDR3 runs 14 residues. Germline-derived CDR1 and CDR2 are SGHRS and YFSETQ. The TCR beta libraries were generated through quantitative 5'-RACE incorporating molecular barcodes. TCRdb itself ran the 5' RACE reads through MiXCR, one entry per CDR3 protein. The sample comprises some 130,000 distinct CDR3 sequences, about 10% of which are singletons, and less than 5% rests with the top ten. The receptor was derived from a female donor with ankylosing spondylitis or in good health (not recorded which). The sample comprised blood, either unsorted or a sorted T cell fraction (not recorded which). This sequence joins TRBV5-1 and TRBJ1-1, with unresolved D. CDR3 residues: CASSLLVEGTEAFF. The CDR3 bases are TGCGCCAGCAGCTTGCTGGTCGAGGGCACCGAAGCTTTCTTT.